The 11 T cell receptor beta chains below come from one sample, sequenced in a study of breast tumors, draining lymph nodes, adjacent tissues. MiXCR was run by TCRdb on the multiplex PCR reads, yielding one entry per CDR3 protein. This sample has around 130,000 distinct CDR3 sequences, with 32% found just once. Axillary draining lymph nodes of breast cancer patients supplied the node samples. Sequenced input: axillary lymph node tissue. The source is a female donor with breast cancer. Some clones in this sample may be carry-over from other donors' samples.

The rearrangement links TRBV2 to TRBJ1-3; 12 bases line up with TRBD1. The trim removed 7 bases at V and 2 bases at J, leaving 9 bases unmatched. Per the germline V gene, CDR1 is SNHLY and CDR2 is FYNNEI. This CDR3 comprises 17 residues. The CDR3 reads CASTIPGQGAPGNTIYF. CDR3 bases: TGTGCCAGCACGATACCGGGACAGGGGGCGCCTGGAAACACCATATATTTT.

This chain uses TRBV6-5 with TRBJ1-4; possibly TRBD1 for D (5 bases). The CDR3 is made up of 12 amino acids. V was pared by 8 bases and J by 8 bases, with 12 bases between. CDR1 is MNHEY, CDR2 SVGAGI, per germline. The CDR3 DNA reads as TGTGCCAGCCGGCGGGGCGGGGAAAAACTGTTTTTT. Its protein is CASRRGGEKLFF.

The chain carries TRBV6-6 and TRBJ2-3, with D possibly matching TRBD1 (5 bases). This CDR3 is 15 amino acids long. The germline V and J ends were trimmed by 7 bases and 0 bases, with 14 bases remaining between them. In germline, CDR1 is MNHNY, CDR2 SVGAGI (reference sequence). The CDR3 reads CASTQGRVSTDTQYF. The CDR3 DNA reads TGTGCCAGCACGCAAGGCAGGGTGAGCACAGATACGCAGTATTTT.

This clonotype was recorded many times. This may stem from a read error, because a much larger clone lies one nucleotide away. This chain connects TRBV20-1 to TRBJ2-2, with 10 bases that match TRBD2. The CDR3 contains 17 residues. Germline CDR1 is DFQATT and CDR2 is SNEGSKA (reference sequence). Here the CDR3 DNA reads TGCAGTGCTAGAGATATCCTAGCGGGGGCGAAAACCGGGGAGCTGTTTTTT. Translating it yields CSARDILAGAKTGELFF.

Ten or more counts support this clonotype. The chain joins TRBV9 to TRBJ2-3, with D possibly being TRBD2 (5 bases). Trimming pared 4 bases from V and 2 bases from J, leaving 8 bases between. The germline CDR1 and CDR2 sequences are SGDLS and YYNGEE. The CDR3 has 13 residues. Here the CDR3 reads CASSFLATDTQYF. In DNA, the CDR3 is TGTGCCAGCAGCTTTCTAGCCACAGATACGCAGTATTTT.

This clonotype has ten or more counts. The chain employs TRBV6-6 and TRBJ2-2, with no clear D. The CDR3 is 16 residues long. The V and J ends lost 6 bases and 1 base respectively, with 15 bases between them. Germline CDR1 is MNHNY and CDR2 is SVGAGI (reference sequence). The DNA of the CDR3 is TGTGCCAGCAGCCCAGTCGGGTCTGGGAACACCGGGGAGCTGTTTTTT. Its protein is CASSPVGSGNTGELFF.

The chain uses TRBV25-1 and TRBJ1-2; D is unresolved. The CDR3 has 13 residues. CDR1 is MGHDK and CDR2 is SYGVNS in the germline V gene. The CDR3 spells CARDLDQDYGYTF. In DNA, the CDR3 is TGTGCTAGAGATCTTGACCAAGACTATGGCTACACCTTC.

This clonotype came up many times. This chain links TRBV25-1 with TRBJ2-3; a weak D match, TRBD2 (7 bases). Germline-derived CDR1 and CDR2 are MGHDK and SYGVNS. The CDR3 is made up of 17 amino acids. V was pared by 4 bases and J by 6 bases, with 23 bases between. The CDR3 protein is CASSAQRGGGRVDTQYF. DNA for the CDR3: TGTGCCAGCAGTGCCCAGAGGGGCGGGGGCCGAGTCGATACGCAGTATTTT.

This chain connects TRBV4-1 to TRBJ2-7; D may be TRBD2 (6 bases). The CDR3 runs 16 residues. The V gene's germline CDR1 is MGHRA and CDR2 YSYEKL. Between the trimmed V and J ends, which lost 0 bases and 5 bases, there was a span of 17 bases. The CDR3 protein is CASSQELPGEVDEQYF. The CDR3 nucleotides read TGCGCCAGCAGCCAAGAACTTCCGGGAGAGGTGGACGAGCAGTACTTC.

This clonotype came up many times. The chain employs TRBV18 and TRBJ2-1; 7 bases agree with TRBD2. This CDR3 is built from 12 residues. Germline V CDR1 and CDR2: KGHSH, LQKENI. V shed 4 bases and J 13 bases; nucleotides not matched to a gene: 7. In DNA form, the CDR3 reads TGTGCCAGCTCACGACCGGGACTATATCAGTTCTTC. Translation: CASSRPGLYQFF.

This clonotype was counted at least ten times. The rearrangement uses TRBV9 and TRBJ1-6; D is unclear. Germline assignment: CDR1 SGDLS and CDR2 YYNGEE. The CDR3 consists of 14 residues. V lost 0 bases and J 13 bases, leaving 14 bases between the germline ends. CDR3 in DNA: TGTGCCAGCAGCGTAGGGGCAGGAAATGCGCCCCTCCACTTT. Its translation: CASSVGAGNAPLHF.